Listed below are T cell receptor beta chains from one sample, sequenced in a study of T cells in localized non-small cell lung cancer. Measured with immunoSEQ multiplex PCR; TCRdb has only the in-frame clones, and not every one. The profile covers 20,000 to 25,000 clones, with approximately 88% appearing a single time and 10% to 15% taken by the ten largest. This sample comprised peripheral blood, obtained before any cancer treatment. Source of these receptors: a male donor older than 55 with stage I lung adenocarcinoma. Each CDR3 is given with its conserved first and last residue. The D gene is left open where the match is weak. Size is omitted from some rows. Given values are once, few, many or a class for expanded clones.

TRBV10-3	-	TRBJ2-5	TRBD1	CAISEVNRDSWGETQYF	TGTGCCATCAGTGAGGTAAACAGGGACAGCTGGGGAGAGACCCAGTACTTC
TRBV2	-	TRBJ2-2	TRBD2	CASRDTGTSGRAGELFF	TGTGCCAGCAGAGACACAGGGACTAGCGGGAGGGCCGGGGAGCTGTTTTTT
TRBV5-4	-	TRBJ2-5	-	CASSLGETIQETQYF	TGTGCCAGCAGCTTGGGCGAGACCATTCAAGAGACCCAGTACTTC
TRBV6-4	-	TRBJ2-2	TRBD1	CASRGTANTGELFF	TGTGCCAGCAGAGGGACAGCGAACACCGGGGAGCTGTTTTTT
TRBV18	-	TRBJ1-4	TRBD1	CASSSDREGKLFF	TGTGCCAGCTCGTCCGACAGGGAGGGCAAACTGTTTTTT
TRBV5-4	-	TRBJ1-1	-	CASSRLEAPGVAFF	TGTGCCAGCAGCCGCTTGGAGGCGCCGGGGGTTGCTTTCTTT
TRBV7-2	once	TRBJ2-1	TRBD2	CASSLGWRGGNEQFF	TGTGCCAGCAGCTTAGGCTGGCGGGGGGGCAATGAGCAGTTCTTC
TRBV28	-	TRBJ2-7	TRBD1	CASNAGTASYEQYF	TGTGCCAGCAATGCCGGGACAGCCTCCTACGAGCAGTACTTC
TRBV28	-	TRBJ1-2	TRBD1	CASMVPGTGGYGYTF	TGTGCCAGCATGGTCCCCGGGACAGGGGGGTATGGCTACACCTTC
TRBV27	-	TRBJ1-2	-	CASRATEANYGYTF	TGTGCCAGCAGGGCGACAGAAGCTAACTATGGCTACACCTTC
TRBV25-1	-	TRBJ1-4	TRBD1	CASTGGTGTNEKLFF	TGTGCCAGCACTGGGGGGACAGGTACTAATGAAAAACTGTTTTTT
TRBV5-6	-	TRBJ1-2	TRBD1	CASSNTGTGDVYGYTF	TGTGCCAGCAGCAACACCGGGACAGGGGATGTCTATGGCTACACCTTC
TRBV7-2	-	TRBJ1-5	TRBD1	CASSSQGQGTGQPQHF	TGTGCCAGCAGCTCACAGGGACAGGGGACGGGACAGCCCCAGCATTTT
TRBV5-6	-	TRBJ1-1	TRBD1	CASSGTGQGETEAFF	TGTGCCAGCAGCGGAACGGGACAGGGGGAAACTGAAGCTTTCTTT
TRBV30	-	TRBJ2-1	-	CAWSVGSGDEQFF	TGTGCCTGGAGTGTAGGGTCAGGGGATGAGCAGTTCTTC
TRBV18	once	TRBJ1-2	-	CASSTAEGTNYGYTF	TGTGCCAGCTCAACCGCGGAGGGAACCAACTATGGCTACACCTTC
TRBV5-1	-	TRBJ2-4	-	CASSLSLVAAKNIQYF	TGCGCCAGCAGCTTATCACTAGTGGCAGCCAAAAACATTCAGTACTTC
TRBV19	-	TRBJ1-1	-	CASKREPNTEAFF	TGTGCCAGTAAGCGGGAGCCGAACACTGAAGCTTTCTTT
TRBV5-6	once	TRBJ1-4	-	CASRGAGNDEKLFF	TGTGCCAGCAGGGGGGCGGGGAATGATGAAAAACTGTTTTTT
TRBV28	-	TRBJ1-5	-	CASSPDSTNQPQHF	TGTGCCAGCAGCCCCGACAGTACCAATCAGCCCCAGCATTTT
TRBV6-5	-	TRBJ2-7	TRBD1	CASSYEPGQGIYEQYF	TGTGCCAGCAGTTACGAGCCGGGACAGGGGATTTACGAGCAGTACTTC
TRBV6-5	-	TRBJ1-1	-	CASSYSLRGGGTEAFF	TGTGCCAGCAGTTACTCGCTTAGAGGGGGGGGCACTGAAGCTTTCTTT
TRBV28	-	TRBJ1-2	-	CASSLALGGAGSYGYTF	TGTGCCAGCAGTTTGGCCCTGGGGGGGGCGGGTAGCTATGGCTACACCTTC
TRBV5-8	-	TRBJ1-1	-	CASSFFGGTEAFF	TGTGCCAGCAGCTTTTTCGGTGGGACTGAAGCTTTCTTT
TRBV18	-	TRBJ1-6	-	CASSPTRPQNNSPLHF	TGTGCCAGCTCACCAACTCGGCCGCAAAATAATTCACCCCTCCACTTT
TRBV5-1	-	TRBJ2-5	-	CASSPTGSQETQYF	TGCGCCAGCAGCCCCACCGGTTCCCAAGAGACCCAGTACTTC
TRBV29-1	-	TRBJ2-3	TRBD1	CSVDSQGVTDTQYF	TGCAGCGTAGACTCACAGGGGGTCACAGATACGCAGTATTTT
TRBV6-5	few	TRBJ1-2	-	CASSSSGGEDYGYTF	TGTGCCAGCAGTTCCTCCGGAGGGGAGGACTATGGCTACACCTTC
TRBV30	-	TRBJ1-4	-	CAWGTGSTSEKLFF	TGTGCCTGGGGAACAGGGAGTACGAGTGAAAAACTGTTTTTT
TRBV30	-	TRBJ2-3	-	CAWSVGVVLGGRKDTQYF	TGTGCCTGGAGTGTAGGAGTCGTCCTTGGCGGGCGGAAAGATACGCAGTATTTT
TRBV5-1	-	TRBJ1-4	-	CASRQGSNEKLFF	TGCGCCAGCAGACAGGGATCTAATGAAAAACTGTTTTTT
TRBV10-2	-	TRBJ1-4	-	CASSESLNEKLFF	TGCGCCAGCAGTGAGTCACTTAATGAAAAACTGTTTTTT
TRBV7-9	-	TRBJ1-2	-	CASSTRLNYGYTF	TGTGCCAGCAGCACAAGACTTAACTATGGCTACACCTTC
TRBV7-9	-	TRBJ2-7	TRBD1	CASSPRARTDREIEQYF	TGTGCCAGCAGCCCGCGGGCCAGGACGGACAGGGAAATTGAGCAGTACTTC
TRBV2	-	TRBJ2-2	-	CASSADTNTGELFF	TGTGCCAGCAGCGCTGACACGAACACCGGGGAGCTGTTTTTT
TRBV4-2	-	TRBJ1-3	-	CASSQSGRSSGNTIYF	TGTGCCAGCAGCCAATCAGGCCGGAGCTCTGGAAACACCATATATTTT